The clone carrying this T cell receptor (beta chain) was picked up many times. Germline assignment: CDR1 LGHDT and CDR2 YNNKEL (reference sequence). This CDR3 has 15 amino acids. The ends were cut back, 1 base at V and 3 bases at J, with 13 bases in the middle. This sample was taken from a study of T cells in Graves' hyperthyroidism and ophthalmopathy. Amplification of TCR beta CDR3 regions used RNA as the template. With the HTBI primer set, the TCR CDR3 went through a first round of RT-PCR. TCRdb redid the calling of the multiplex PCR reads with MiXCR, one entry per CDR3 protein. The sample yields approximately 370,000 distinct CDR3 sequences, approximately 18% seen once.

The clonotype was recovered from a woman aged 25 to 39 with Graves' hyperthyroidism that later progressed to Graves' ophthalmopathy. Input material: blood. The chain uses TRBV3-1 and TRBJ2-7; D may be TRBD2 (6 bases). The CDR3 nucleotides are TGTGCCAGCAGCCAAGCGGGACTCTACCTCTACGAGCAGTACTTC. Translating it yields CASSQAGLYLYEQYF.